This T cell receptor (beta chain) was observed in a study of blood T cell repertoires in COVID-19. Authors' analysis steps: Nucleated cell counts were estimated from reference gene primer amplification. Sequenced by immunoSEQ multiplex PCR; TCRdb stores in-frame clones only, minus some. V and J calls and clone size are those listed in that table; D and trimming were worked out from the DNA. The sample carries 280,000 or so clones, roughly 85% recorded once. Recovered Cohort 3 donors showed two negative PCRs, clearance, or symptom resolution. Germline CDR1 reads SGHVS; CDR2 reads FQNEAQ. V was cut by 2 bases and J by 5 bases, with 15 bases left in between. CDR3 length: 15 residues.

This sequence joins TRBV7-8 and TRBJ2-5; D is unresolved. Input material: PBMCs or T cells enriched from blood (not recorded which). The TCR sequence derives from a man between 25 and 39 years old who had recovered from COVID-19. For the CDR3, the DNA is TGTGCCAGCAGCTTACGTGGTGGCCAGGCCGAGACCCAGTACTTC. This translates into CASSLRGGQAETQYF.